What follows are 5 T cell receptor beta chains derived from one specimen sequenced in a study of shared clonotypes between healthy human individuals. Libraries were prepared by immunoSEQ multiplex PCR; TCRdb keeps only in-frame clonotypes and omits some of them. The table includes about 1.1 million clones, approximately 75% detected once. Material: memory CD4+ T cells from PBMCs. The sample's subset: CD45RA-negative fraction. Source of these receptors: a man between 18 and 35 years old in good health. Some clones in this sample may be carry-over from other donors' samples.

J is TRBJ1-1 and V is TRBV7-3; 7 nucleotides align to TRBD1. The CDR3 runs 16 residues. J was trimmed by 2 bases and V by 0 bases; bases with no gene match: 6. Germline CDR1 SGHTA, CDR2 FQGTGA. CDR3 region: CASSLTGTASNTEAFF. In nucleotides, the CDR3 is TGTGCCAGCAGCTTAACAGGGACAGCGTCTAACACTGAAGCTTTCTTT.

CDR3 bases: TGTGCCAGCAGCCCTCCCTTAAGGTCGGGAACCGGGGAGCTGTTTTTT. It encodes CASSPPLRSGTGELFF. V gene TRBV7-2 combines with J gene TRBJ2-2; tentative D call: TRBD2 (5 bases). CDR3 size: 16 residues. The V end lost 5 bases, the J end lost 5 bases, and 18 bases lay between the germline ends. Germline V lookup: CDR1 SGHTA, CDR2 FQGNSA.

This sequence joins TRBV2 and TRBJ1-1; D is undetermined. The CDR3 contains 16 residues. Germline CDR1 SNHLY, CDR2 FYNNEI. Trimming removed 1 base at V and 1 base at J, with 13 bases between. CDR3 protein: CASSEVWPAENTEAFF. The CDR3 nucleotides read TGTGCCAGCAGTGAAGTGTGGCCGGCAGAGAACACTGAAGCTTTCTTT.

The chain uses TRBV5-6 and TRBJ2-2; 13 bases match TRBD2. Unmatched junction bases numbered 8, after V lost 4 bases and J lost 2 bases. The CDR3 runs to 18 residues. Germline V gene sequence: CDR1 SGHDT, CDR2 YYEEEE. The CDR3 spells CASSPWTSGSSNTGELFF. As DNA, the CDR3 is TGTGCCAGCAGCCCCTGGACTAGCGGGAGTTCCAACACCGGGGAGCTGTTTTTT. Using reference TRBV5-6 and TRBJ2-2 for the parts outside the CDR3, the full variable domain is DAGVTQSPTHLIKTRGQQVTLRCSPKSGHDTVSWYQQALGQGPQFIFQYYEEEERQRGNFPDRFSGHQFPNYSSELNVNALLLGDSALYLCASSPWTSGSSNTGELFFGEGSRLTVL.

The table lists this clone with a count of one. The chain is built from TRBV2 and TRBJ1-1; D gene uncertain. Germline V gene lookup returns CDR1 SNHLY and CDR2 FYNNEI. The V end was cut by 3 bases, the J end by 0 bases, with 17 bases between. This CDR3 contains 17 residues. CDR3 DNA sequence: TGTGCCAGCAGTGACATCTTACTAGACAACCTGAACACTGAAGCTTTCTTT. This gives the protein CASSDILLDNLNTEAFF.